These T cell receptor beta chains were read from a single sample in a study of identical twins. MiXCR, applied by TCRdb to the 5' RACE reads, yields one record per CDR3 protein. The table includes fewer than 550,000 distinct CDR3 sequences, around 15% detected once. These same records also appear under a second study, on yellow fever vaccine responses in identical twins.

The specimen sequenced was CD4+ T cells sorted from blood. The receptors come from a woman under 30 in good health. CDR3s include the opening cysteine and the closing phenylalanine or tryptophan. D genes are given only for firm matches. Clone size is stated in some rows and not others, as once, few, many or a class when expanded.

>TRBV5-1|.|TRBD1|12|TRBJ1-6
CASSVTGAPLHF
TGCGCCAGCAGCGTCACAGGGGCTCCCCTCCACTTT
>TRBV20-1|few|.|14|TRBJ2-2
CSVSVSGNTGELFF
TGCAGTGTTTCTGTTTCGGGGAACACCGGGGAGCTGTTTTTT
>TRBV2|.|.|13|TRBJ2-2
CASSEVRSAALFF
TGTGCCAGCAGTGAAGTACGTAGCGCCGCGCTGTTTTTT
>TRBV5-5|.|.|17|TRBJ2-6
CASSPDILGSGANVLTF
TGTGCCAGCAGCCCGGACATCCTTGGCTCTGGGGCCAACGTCCTGACTTTC
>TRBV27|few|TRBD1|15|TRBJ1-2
CASSLIGQGGYGYTF
TGTGCCAGCAGTTTAATCGGACAGGGCGGCTATGGCTACACCTTC
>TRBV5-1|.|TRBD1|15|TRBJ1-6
CASSYGQANNSPLHF
TGCGCCAGCAGCTATGGACAGGCCAATAATTCACCCCTCCACTTT
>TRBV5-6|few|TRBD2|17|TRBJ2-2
CASSPIASGSLTGELFF
TGTGCCAGCAGCCCGATCGCGAGCGGGAGTTTGACCGGGGAGCTGTTTTTT
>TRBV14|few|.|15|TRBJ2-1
CASSPLLIWGNEQFF
TGTGCCAGCAGCCCCCTACTTATATGGGGCAATGAGCAGTTCTTC
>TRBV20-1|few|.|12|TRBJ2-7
CSARTFDYEQYF
TGCAGTGCTAGAACGTTTGACTACGAGCAGTACTTC
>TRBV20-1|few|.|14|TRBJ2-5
CSAREAGRRETQYF
TGCAGTGCTAGAGAGGCAGGGAGGAGGGAGACCCAGTACTTC
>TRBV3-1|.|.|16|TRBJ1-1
CASSHPSRRSNTEAFF
TGTGCCAGCAGCCATCCCTCGAGACGTTCGAACACTGAAGCTTTCTTT
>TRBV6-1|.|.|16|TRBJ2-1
CASSEGEAGPGNEQFF
TGTGCCAGCAGTGAAGGGGAGGCAGGGCCTGGCAATGAGCAGTTCTTC
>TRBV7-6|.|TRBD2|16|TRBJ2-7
CASSLGLAGGDGEQYF
TGTGCCAGCAGCTTAGGACTAGCGGGAGGCGATGGCGAGCAGTACTTC
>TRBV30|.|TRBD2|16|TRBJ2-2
CAWSLLRGGSAGELFF
TGTGCCTGGAGTTTACTACGGGGGGGCTCAGCCGGGGAGCTGTTTTTT
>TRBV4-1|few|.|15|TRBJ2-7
CASSRTQLAPYEQYF
TGCGCCAGCAGTCGCACCCAACTAGCACCCTACGAGCAGTACTTC